This is a list of T cell receptor beta chains from one sample in a study of OX40 agonist ivuxolimab in advanced cancers. Sequencing used immunoSEQ multiplex PCR; TCRdb keeps in-frame clones, though not all of them. The sample lists about 120,000 clones, over 85% occurring once. The specimen comprised CD4+ or CD8+ T cells sorted from blood, sampled in a trial of the OX40 agonist ivuxolimab. Receptors were obtained from an adult with an advanced solid tumor such as melanoma, head and neck, liver or kidney cancer. Both conserved end residues are part of each CDR3. The D gene is left open where the match is weak. Clone size is stated in some rows and not others, as once, few, many or a class when expanded.

>TRBV29-1|-|TRBJ1-2|-
CSVSRPGDYGYTF
TGCAGCGTTTCTCGACCCGGTGACTATGGCTACACCTTC
>TRBV28|-|TRBJ2-1|-
CASTSPRGNEQFF
TGTGCCAGCACGTCCCCCCGAGGGAATGAGCAGTTCTTC
>TRBV9|-|TRBJ1-4|TRBD1
CASRRGPNEKLFF
TGTGCCAGCAGGAGGGGGCCTAATGAAAAACTGTTTTTT
>TRBV6-5|-|TRBJ1-1|TRBD1
CASSFDRGNTEAFF
TGTGCCAGCAGTTTCGACAGGGGTAACACTGAAGCTTTCTTT
>TRBV7-3|once|TRBJ2-2|TRBD2
CASSLTLLAGVDTGELFF
TGTGCCAGCAGCTTAACGTTACTAGCGGGAGTGGACACCGGGGAGCTGTTTTTT
>TRBV9|few|TRBJ2-2|TRBD1
CASSIRTGGNTGELFF
TGTGCCAGCAGCATCCGGACAGGCGGGAACACCGGGGAGCTGTTTTTT
>TRBV5-1|once|TRBJ2-3|TRBD1
CASSLEGTGRYTDTQYF
TGCGCCAGCAGCCTTGAAGGGACAGGGCGATACACAGATACGCAGTATTTT
>TRBV12-5|-|TRBJ2-7|-
CASALGPDYEQYF
TGTGCTAGTGCCCTCGGGCCAGACTACGAGCAGTACTTC
>TRBV11-2|few|TRBJ2-7|-
CASSLRGTPNEQYF
TGTGCCAGCAGCCTCCGCGGGACCCCTAACGAGCAGTACTTC
>TRBV7-7|-|TRBJ2-1|-
CASSPPAGEQFF
TGTGCCAGCAGCCCCCCCGCGGGTGAGCAGTTCTTC
>TRBV7-9|once|TRBJ1-4|-
CASSLASNEKLFF
TGTGCCAGCAGCTTGGCCAGTAATGAAAAACTGTTTTTT
>TRBV4-2|-|TRBJ2-3|TRBD2
CASRPAGGQTDTQYF
TGTGCCAGCAGGCCAGCGGGAGGGCAAACAGATACGCAGTATTTT
>TRBV5-4|-|TRBJ2-7|-
CASSLGHQSSYEQYF
TGTGCCAGCAGCTTGGGGCACCAATCATCTTACGAGCAGTACTTC
>TRBV28|-|TRBJ2-3|TRBD1
CASRSPWDRANPDTQYF
TGTGCCAGCAGATCACCCTGGGACAGGGCGAACCCAGATACGCAGTATTTT
>TRBV6-6|-|TRBJ1-5|-
CASSPNTQGGQPQHF
TGTGCCAGCAGTCCAAACACCCAAGGGGGGCAGCCCCAGCATTTT
>TRBV28|-|TRBJ2-7|TRBD1
CASRRTGRAYEQYF
TGTGCCAGCAGACGGACAGGGCGAGCCTACGAGCAGTACTTC
>TRBV11-2|-|TRBJ1-3|TRBD1
CASSPTDRAGNTIYF
TGTGCCAGCAGCCCCACGGACAGGGCTGGAAACACCATATATTTT